Each of the 21 T cell receptor beta chains below was sequenced from the same sample in a study of T cell repertoires in cytomegalovirus infection (dated by TCRdb to the late 2010s). Instrument on record: Illumina HiSeq 1500. TCRdb itself trimmed the public reads at Q25 with fastp, ran MiXCR and retained productive beta chains. Each CDR3 protein gets just one entry, which takes the most common genes and DNA from the rows behind it. The sample includes approximately 240,000 distinct CDR3 sequences, with more than 9% observed a single time. 1.5% to 2% of the sample is held by the ten biggest clonotypes. The sample was PBMCs. These receptors were collected from a human donor in good health (CMV status not recorded). Some clones in this sample may be carry-over from other donors' samples.

In this sample, this clonotype turned up many times. V gene TRBV7-3 combines with J gene TRBJ2-3; D possibly corresponds to TRBD1 (6 bases). This CDR3 contains 15 residues. Per the germline V gene, CDR1 is SGHTA and CDR2 is FQGTGA. Trimming took 5 bases from V and 5 from J, leaving 17 bases between them. The CDR3 spells CASSQTGHRGDTQYF. The CDR3 bases are TGTGCCAGCAGCCAAACGGGACACCGTGGAGATACGCAGTATTTT.

A few counts support this clonotype. The rearrangement uses TRBV25-1 and TRBJ1-2; possible D gene TRBD1, 5 bases. The CDR3 covers 13 residues. Germline lookup yields CDR1 MGHDK and CDR2 SYGVNS. V was trimmed by 3 bases and J by 8 bases, leaving 13 bases between them. CDR3 region: CASSDFGGNGYTF. The CDR3 region has the DNA TGTGCCAGCAGTGATTTCGGGGGTAACGGCTACACCTTC.

Ten or more counts support this clonotype. This chain links TRBV28 with TRBJ1-2, with D uncertain. The germline CDR1 and CDR2 sequences are MDHEN and SYDVKM. This CDR3 comprises 17 residues. V lost 4 bases and J lost 4, with 22 bases in between. The CDR3 DNA reads TGTGCCAGCAGTTCTCCAGGTTGGCAGCCTAGGAGCTATGGCTACACCTTC. This encodes CASSSPGWQPRSYGYTF.

This clonotype was seen many times. The CDR3: CASSLIASGGTQYF. The CDR3 region has the DNA TGTGCCAGCAGCTTAATAGCTAGCGGGGGGACCCAGTACTTC. The chain uses TRBV7-3 and TRBJ2-5; 10 nucleotides align to TRBD2. Losses at the gene ends were 1 base for V and 7 bases for J; bases not matched to a gene: 3. CDR1 and CDR2 from the germline V gene are SGHTA and FQGTGA. The CDR3 contains 14 residues.

This clonotype occurred a few times. J is TRBJ1-1 and V is TRBV19; D is perhaps TRBD1 (5 bases). The V end was cut by 1 base, the J end by 6 bases, with 12 bases between. CDR3 length: 14 amino acids. Germline V gene data show CDR1 as LNHDA and CDR2 as SQIVND (reference sequence). CDR3 coding DNA: TGTGCCAGTAGTATAGTCGGTGGGGGAGCTGAAGCTTTCTTT. It specifies CASSIVGGGAEAFF.

The chain couples TRBV5-1 to TRBJ1-2; D remains unclear. V was shortened by 1 base and J by 1 base, with 8 bases between the two germline ends. The CDR3 spans 14 residues. Germline CDR1 and CDR2: SGHRS and YFSETQ. CDR3 protein: CASSLTQSNYGYTF. CDR3 sequence (DNA): TGCGCCAGCAGCTTGACACAGAGTAACTATGGCTACACCTTC.

In its sample, this clonotype was seen many times. The gene calls are TRBV19 and TRBJ1-2; 7 bases are shared with TRBD1. V shed 5 bases and J 7 bases; nucleotides not matched to a gene: 10. Germline CDR1 LNHDA, CDR2 SQIVND (reference sequence). The CDR3 extends over 14 amino acids. CDR3 region: CASSQQGSRGGYTF. CDR3 in DNA: TGTGCCAGTAGTCAACAGGGGAGTCGTGGTGGCTACACCTTC.

This clonotype was observed a handful of times. The rearrangement links TRBV12-3 or TRBV12-4 to TRBJ1-1; 11 bases are a match to TRBD1. The CDR3 is 13 residues long. The trim removed 8 bases at V and 2 bases at J, leaving 1 base unmatched. The DNA of the CDR3 is TGTGCCAGCGGACAGGGGGCCAACACTGAAGCTTTCTTT. Translation gives CASGQGANTEAFF.

This clonotype has ten or more counts. V gene TRBV5-1 combines with J gene TRBJ2-3; 7 positions match TRBD2. There are 16 residues in the CDR3. Losses at the gene ends were 0 bases for V and 7 bases for J; bases not matched to a gene: 11. Germline V gives CDR1 SGHRS, CDR2 YFSETQ. CDR3 region: CASSLVASGIGNTQYF. The CDR3 nucleotides are TGCGCCAGCAGCTTGGTAGCTAGCGGAATAGGGAATACGCAGTATTTT.

There are a few counts of this clonotype. The chain links TRBV9 to TRBJ1-1; D may be TRBD1 (5 bases). CDR3 length equals 12 residues. CDR1 is SGDLS, CDR2 YYNGEE, per germline. V was trimmed by 3 bases and J by 10 bases, leaving 13 bases between them. The CDR3 reads CASSAPGFPAFF. The DNA for the CDR3 is TGTGCCAGCAGCGCCCCAGGGTTTCCAGCTTTCTTT.

This clonotype was recorded many times. The V gene is TRBV7-2, the J gene TRBJ2-1; D is unresolved. This CDR3 is 14 amino acids long. Deletions cut 2 bases from V and 4 bases from J, with 9 bases between. In germline, CDR1 is SGHTA, CDR2 FQGNSA. The CDR3 DNA reads TGTGCCAGCAGCTTACCCCCCCCTTACAATGAGCAGTTCTTC. Residues: CASSLPPPYNEQFF.

The chain combines TRBV25-1 with TRBJ1-1; D is undetermined. Germline V gene lookup returns CDR1 MGHDK and CDR2 SYGVNS. Trimming shortened V by 0 bases and J by 2 bases, and 7 bases separated the two germline ends. The CDR3 loop spans 14 amino acids. The CDR3 loop is CASSEYRENTEAFF. The CDR3, as DNA: TGTGCCAGCAGTGAATATAGGGAAAACACTGAAGCTTTCTTT.

This clonotype was seen at least ten times. The chain employs TRBV20-1 and TRBJ2-5; weak D call: TRBD1 (6 bases). V was trimmed by 6 bases and J by 1 base, leaving 12 bases between them. The CDR3 consists of 13 residues. The germline V gene encodes CDR1 DFQATT and CDR2 SNEGSKA (reference sequence). In DNA, the CDR3 is TGCAGTGCCCGGGACACCATCCAAGAGACCCAGTACTTC. It translates to CSARDTIQETQYF.

This clonotype was observed a handful of times. The rearrangement uses TRBV7-2 and TRBJ1-3; D unresolved. V was clipped by 1 base and J by 6 bases, with 4 bases between them. CDR3 length: 12 residues. Looked up from germline, CDR1 is SGHTA and CDR2 is FQGNSA. The CDR3 spells CASSLVPNTIYF. CDR3 nucleotides: TGTGCCAGCAGCTTAGTTCCAAACACCATATATTTT. Using reference TRBV7-2 and TRBJ1-3 for the parts outside the CDR3, the full variable domain is GAGVSQSPSNKVTEKGKDVELRCDPISGHTALYWYRQSLGQGLEFLIYFQGNSAPDKSGLPSDRFSAERTGGSVSTLTIQRTQQEDSAVYLCASSLVPNTIYFGEGSWLTVV.

This clonotype was picked up a small number of times. The J gene is TRBJ1-1, the V gene TRBV19; D gene uncertain. V was shortened by 5 bases and J by 5 bases, with 6 bases between the two germline ends. CDR1 LNHDA and CDR2 SQIVND come from the germline V gene (reference sequence). CDR3 length: 11 amino acids. DNA of the CDR3: TGTGCCAGTAGTGGGGTGACTGAAGCTTTCTTT. Translation gives CASSGVTEAFF.

CDR3 sequence: CSARETTTPNSPLHF. The CDR3 DNA is TGCAGTGCTAGAGAAACAACTACCCCGAATTCACCCCTCCACTTT. V gene TRBV20-1 combines with J gene TRBJ1-6, with D unclear. Germline V gene lookup returns CDR1 DFQATT and CDR2 SNEGSKA (reference sequence). V dropped 0 bases and J dropped 7 bases, with 13 bases sitting between them. The CDR3 consists of 15 residues.

This clonotype occurred many times. The CDR3: CASSTNQGAEAFF. The CDR3 coding sequence is TGTGCCAGCAGCACTAATCAGGGGGCTGAAGCTTTCTTT. This chain joins TRBV7-3 and TRBJ1-1, with 7 nucleotides matching TRBD1. The CDR3 runs to 13 residues. Germline V gives CDR1 SGHTA, CDR2 FQGTGA. The junction had 6 bases not matched to a gene; V was cut back by 5 bases and J by 6 bases.

This clonotype was counted ten times or more. V is TRBV7-8 and J is TRBJ2-2; D remains unclear. The length of the CDR3 is 13 residues. Trimming removed 1 base from V and 7 bases from J, with 7 bases in between. CDR1 is SGHVS and CDR2 is FQNEAQ in the germline V gene. The CDR3 protein is CASSLVVVGELFF. Here the CDR3 DNA reads TGTGCCAGCAGCTTAGTAGTAGTCGGGGAGCTGTTTTTT.

At least ten counts were recorded for this clonotype. V gene TRBV12-3 or TRBV12-4 combines with J gene TRBJ1-2, with a possible D match to TRBD1 (5 bases). V was pared by 5 bases and J by 6 bases, with 19 bases between. CDR3 length: 15 residues. The CDR3 region is CASSEILGRDDGYTF. DNA of the CDR3: TGTGCCAGCAGTGAAATCCTGGGCAGGGATGATGGCTACACCTTC.

Concerning this clonotype itself: Possible read error: a much larger clone is one base away. The V call is TRBV6-1, the J call TRBJ2-2, with a possible D match to TRBD2 (5 bases). Trimming took off 8 bases at V and 6 bases at J, with 19 bases between the two ends. The CDR3 has 15 amino acids. The V gene's germline CDR1 is MNHNS and CDR2 SASEGT. CDR3 sequence (DNA): TGTGCCAGCCTTCATCGGGGTTTAGGCGCCGGGGAGCTGTTTTTT. It specifies CASLHRGLGAGELFF.

This clonotype was detected only a few times. The chain is built from TRBV20-1 and TRBJ1-4; tentative D call: TRBD1 (6 bases). The CDR3 contains 15 residues. The ends were cut back, 6 bases at V and 4 bases at J, with 18 bases in the middle. Germline V gives CDR1 DFQATT, CDR2 SNEGSKA (reference sequence). CDR3 in DNA: TGCAGTGCAAAAAAGCTCAGGGGTGATAATGAAAAACTGTTTTTT. It is translated as CSAKKLRGDNEKLFF.